This T cell receptor (beta chain) is from a study of blood T cell repertoires in COVID-19. Trimming left V 7 bases short and J 4 bases short, with 8 bases between. This CDR3 has 13 amino acids. The V gene's germline CDR1 is LNHDA and CDR2 SQIVND (reference sequence). Sequenced by immunoSEQ multiplex PCR; TCRdb stores in-frame clones only, minus some. The table lists roughly 100,000 clones, 82% of them singletons. The genes are TRBV19 and TRBJ1-6; D is undetermined. The origin of this receptor is an elderly man with acute or convalescent COVID-19. Sample: peripheral blood. Written as DNA, the CDR3 is TGTGCCAGTAAAGGAGCGTATAATTCACCCCTCCACTTT. Amino acid sequence: CASKGAYNSPLHF. Combining the CDR3 with reference TRBV19 and TRBJ1-6 gives the whole variable domain DGGITQSPKYLFRKEGQNVTLSCEQNLNHDAMYWYRQDPGQGLRLIYYSQIVNDFQKGDIAEGYSVSREKKESFPLTVTSAQKNPTAFYLCASKGAYNSPLHFGNGTRLTVT.